This is a list of T cell receptor beta chains from one sample in a study of blood T cells in healthy people across ages. TCRdb fed the 5' RACE reads into MiXCR, producing one record per CDR3 protein. Of approximately 1.5 million distinct CDR3 sequences listed, 30% to 35% are singletons. Source material: blood. These receptors originate from a woman in her twenties or thirties in good health. Both conserved end residues are part of each CDR3. Fields, in order: D gene, V gene, CDR3 length, clone size, J gene, CDR3 protein, CDR3 DNA. D genes are given only for firm matches. Clone size is not always given. Where it is, it says once, few, many or a class for expanded clones.

NA	TRBV29-1	11	NA	TRBJ2-2	CSVVGRDQLFF	TGCAGCGTTGTCGGCAGGGATCAGCTGTTTTTT
NA	TRBV27	14	few	TRBJ2-7	CASSTGRSPHEQYF	TGTGCCAGCAGTACGGGACGGTCTCCCCACGAGCAGTACTTC
TRBD1	TRBV20-1	13	NA	TRBJ1-1	CSAEGQINTEAFF	TGCAGTGCGGAGGGACAGATAAACACTGAAGCTTTCTTT
TRBD1	TRBV10-3	16	NA	TRBJ2-7	CAISESMGQVRYEQYF	TGTGCCATCAGTGAGTCCATGGGACAGGTTAGGTACGAGCAGTACTTC
TRBD1	TRBV6-2/TRBV6-3	13	NA	TRBJ2-2	CASRPDRARELFF	TGTGCCAGCAGACCCGACAGGGCAAGGGAGCTGTTTTTT
TRBD2	TRBV19	15	NA	TRBJ2-3	CASSISGGLADTQYF	TGTGCCAGTAGTATATCCGGGGGGTTGGCAGATACGCAGTATTTT
NA	TRBV7-8	15	NA	TRBJ2-5	CASSSPSRGQETQYF	TGTGCCAGCAGCTCACCAAGTCGGGGGCAAGAGACCCAGTACTTC
TRBD2	TRBV7-3	18	NA	TRBJ2-5	CAGSKGLAGVGLGETQYF	TGTGCCGGCAGCAAAGGACTAGCGGGAGTGGGACTCGGCGAGACCCAGTACTTC
TRBD2	TRBV20-1	15	NA	TRBJ2-3	CSASGLVPHTDTQYF	TGCAGTGCTAGTGGACTAGTACCGCACACAGATACGCAGTATTTT
NA	TRBV10-3	16	few	TRBJ1-2	CAISGPQGVGNYGYTF	TGTGCCATCAGTGGACCCCAAGGCGTGGGGAACTATGGCTACACCTTC
NA	TRBV12-3/TRBV12-4	15	NA	TRBJ2-7	CASSPTVLSSYEQYF	TGTGCCAGCAGTCCGACAGTGTTGAGCTCCTACGAGCAGTACTTC
NA	TRBV20-1	15	few	TRBJ2-3	CSARDRRTGTDTQYF	TGCAGTGCTAGAGATCGGCGAACGGGCACAGATACGCAGTATTTT
TRBD1	TRBV29-1	15	NA	TRBJ2-7	CSVAPGTGRVSKQYF	TGCAGCGTTGCGCCCGGGACAGGTCGGGTATCCAAGCAGTACTTC
NA	TRBV7-2	15	NA	TRBJ1-6	CASSSLQGYNSPLHF	TGTGCCAGCAGCTCGCTACAGGGCTATAATTCACCCCTCCACTTT
TRBD1	TRBV7-6	15	NA	TRBJ2-7	CASSSRQGHKDDQYF	TGTGCCAGCAGCTCCCGACAGGGACATAAGGACGACCAGTACTTC
NA	TRBV28	15	NA	TRBJ2-1	CASRLTLGSYNEQFF	TGTGCCAGCAGGCTGACTTTGGGCTCCTACAATGAGCAGTTCTTC
NA	TRBV4-2	16	few	TRBJ1-4	CASSQLFTATNEKLFF	TGTGCCAGCAGCCAACTGTTTACTGCAACTAATGAAAAACTGTTTTTT
TRBD1	TRBV25-1	14	NA	TRBJ2-7	CASSDPQGSYEQYF	TGTGCCAGCAGTGACCCACAGGGGTCCTACGAGCAGTACTTC
NA	TRBV7-9	14	once	TRBJ2-7	CASSLGPGKHEQYF	TGTGCCAGCAGCTTAGGTCCAGGGAAGCACGAGCAGTACTTC
TRBD1	TRBV6-5	15	NA	TRBJ2-7	CASSDRDGRYDEQYF	TGTGCCAGCAGTGACAGGGATGGGAGATACGACGAGCAGTACTTC
TRBD2	TRBV9	16	few	TRBJ2-1	CASSATLAGVGNEQFF	TGTGCCAGCAGCGCCACACTAGCGGGAGTAGGAAATGAGCAGTTCTTC
NA	TRBV4-1	14	many	TRBJ1-2	CASSQGPPGRGYTF	TGCGCCAGCAGCCAAGGACCGCCGGGGCGTGGCTACACCTTC
TRBD1	TRBV7-9	15	few	TRBJ1-2	CASSSGQAYSYGYTF	TGTGCCAGCAGCTCCGGACAGGCATATAGCTATGGCTACACCTTC
NA	TRBV27	13	few	TRBJ2-7	CASSFSGQYEQYF	TGTGCCAGCAGTTTTTCGGGGCAATACGAGCAGTACTTC
NA	TRBV18	16	NA	TRBJ2-7	CASSPPFEGTSYEQYF	TGTGCCAGCTCACCACCTTTTGAGGGCACGTCCTACGAGCAGTACTTC
NA	TRBV5-1	15	NA	TRBJ1-1	CASSLDPGRGTEAFF	TGCGCCAGCAGCTTGGACCCGGGACGAGGCACTGAAGCTTTCTTT
NA	TRBV27	13	few	TRBJ1-2	CASRTGGTYGYTF	TGTGCCAGCAGAACGGGGGGGACCTATGGCTACACCTTC
TRBD1	TRBV28	14	NA	TRBJ2-7	CASATRRGTYEQYF	TGTGCCAGCGCAACGCGCAGGGGGACCTACGAGCAGTACTTC